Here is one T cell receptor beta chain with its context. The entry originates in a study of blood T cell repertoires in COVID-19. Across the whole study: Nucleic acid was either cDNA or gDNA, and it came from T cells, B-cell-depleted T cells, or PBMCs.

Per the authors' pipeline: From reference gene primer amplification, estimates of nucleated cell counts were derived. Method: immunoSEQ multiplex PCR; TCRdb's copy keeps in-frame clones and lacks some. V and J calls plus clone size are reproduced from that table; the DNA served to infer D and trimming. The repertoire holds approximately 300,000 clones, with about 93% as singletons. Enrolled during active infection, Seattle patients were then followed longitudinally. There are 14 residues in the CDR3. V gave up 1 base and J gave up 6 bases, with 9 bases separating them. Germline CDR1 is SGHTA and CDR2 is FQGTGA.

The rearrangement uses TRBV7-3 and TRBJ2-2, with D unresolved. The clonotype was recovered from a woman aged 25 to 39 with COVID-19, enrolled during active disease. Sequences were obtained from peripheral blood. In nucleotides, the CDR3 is TGTGCCAGCAGCTTAAATCCCCGTGCCGGGGAGCTGTTTTTT. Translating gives CASSLNPRAGELFF.